One and the same sample provided the 10 T cell receptor beta chains below, sequenced in a study of early T cells in non-severe SARS-CoV-2 infection. TCRdb used MiXCR to reprocess the 5' RACE reads, holding one entry per CDR3 protein. This repertoire shows nearly 90,000 distinct CDR3 sequences, over 13% found once; its top ten account for roughly 7.2%. Sequencing used whole blood. The receptors here all came from an adult who was a healthcare worker with PCR-confirmed SARS-CoV-2 infection or an uninfected control (not recorded which).

The chain is built from TRBV7-9 and TRBJ2-6, with D possibly called TRBD1 or TRBD2 (5 bases each). V was pared by 1 base and J by 2 bases, with 6 bases between. Germline CDR1 reads SEHNR; CDR2 reads FQNEAQ (reference sequence). The CDR3 covers 15 residues. The CDR3 loop reads CASSLVGAGANVLTF. CDR3 sequence (DNA): TGTGCCAGCAGCTTAGTGGGGGCTGGGGCCAACGTCCTGACTTTC.

This clonotype was seen more than once but under ten times. The CDR3 is CASSPPGDTSYNEQFF. The CDR3 coding sequence is TGTGCCAGCAGTCCCCCGGGGGACACGTCTTACAATGAGCAGTTCTTC. This chain joins TRBV12-3 or TRBV12-4 and TRBJ2-1, with D perhaps being TRBD1 or TRBD2 (6 bases each). The CDR3 loop spans 16 amino acids. V lost 5 bases and J 4 bases, leaving 18 bases between the germline ends.

This clonotype was detected a few times. This rearrangement joins TRBV24-1 to TRBJ2-1, with D possibly matching TRBD1 (6 bases). Trimming shortened V by 3 bases and J by 1 base, and 9 bases separated the two germline ends. The CDR3 runs to 15 residues. Looked up from germline, CDR1 is KGHDR and CDR2 is SFDVKD. The CDR3 spells CATSDRTASYNEQFF. The DNA for the CDR3 is TGTGCCACCAGTGATCGGACAGCTTCCTACAATGAGCAGTTCTTC.

The genes are TRBV9 and TRBJ2-3, with D uncertain. The germline V and J ends were trimmed by 0 bases and 0 bases, with 5 bases remaining between them. This CDR3 comprises 14 residues. The germline V gene has CDR1 SGDLS and CDR2 YYNGEE. Here the CDR3 reads CASSVDPSTDTQYF. In nucleotides, the CDR3 is TGTGCCAGCAGCGTAGATCCCAGCACAGATACGCAGTATTTT.

This clonotype was picked up many times. The chain recombines TRBV5-1 with TRBJ1-2; no firm D call. This CDR3 comprises 12 residues. The V gene's germline CDR1 is SGHRS and CDR2 YFSETQ. The germline V and J ends were trimmed by 4 bases and 3 bases, with 7 bases remaining between them. CDR3 nucleotides: TGCGCCAGCAGCGGCACTGACTATGGCTACACCTTC. Amino acid sequence: CASSGTDYGYTF. Full variable domain (remainder filled in from reference TRBV5-1 and TRBJ1-2): KAGVTQTPRYLIKTRGQQVTLSCSPISGHRSVSWYQQTPGQGLQFLFEYFSETQRNKGNFPGRFSGRQFSNSRSEMNVSTLELGDSALYLCASSGTDYGYTFGSGTRLTVV.

This chain uses TRBV7-9 with TRBJ1-1; 10 bases line up with TRBD1. The CDR3 is 10 residues long. Germline V CDR1 and CDR2: SEHNR, FQNEAQ (reference sequence). The ends lost 8 bases at V and 14 bases at J; junction bases unmatched: 5. The CDR3 nucleotides are TGTGCCAGCCGAGACAGGGGGCTGTTCTTT. Its translation: CASRDRGLFF.

The sample holds a few counts of this clonotype. The rearrangement links TRBV7-2 to TRBJ1-4, with TRBD1 identical over 8 bases. CDR1 SGHTA and CDR2 FQGNSA come from the germline V gene. The CDR3 is 14 residues long. The V gene end was trimmed by 9 bases and the J gene end by 5 bases; junction bases not matched to a gene: 8. The CDR3 reads CASRKGTGNEKLFF. The CDR3 DNA reads as TGTGCCAGTCGAAAGGGGACAGGAAATGAAAAACTGTTTTTT. Full variable domain (outside the CDR3, taken from reference TRBV7-2 and TRBJ1-4): GAGVSQSPSNKVTEKGKDVELRCDPISGHTALYWYRQSLGQGLEFLIYFQGNSAPDKSGLPSDRFSAERTGGSVSTLTIQRTQQEDSAVYLCASRKGTGNEKLFFGSGTQLSVL.

This clonotype was counted many times. This chain links TRBV6-1 with TRBJ2-2, with D unclear. This CDR3 is built from 13 residues. Germline V lookup: CDR1 MNHNS, CDR2 SASEGT. V was shortened by 7 bases and J by 7 bases, with 13 bases between the two germline ends. This CDR3 is CASNYGRYGELFF. Here the CDR3 DNA reads TGTGCCAGCAATTACGGTCGGTACGGGGAGCTGTTTTTT.

This CDR3 is CATFGDTPLGYGYTF. CDR3 nucleotides: TGTGCCACATTCGGGGACACCCCACTTGGCTATGGCTACACCTTC. The chain joins TRBV27 to TRBJ1-2; possible D gene TRBD1, 6 bases. Trimming cost V 10 bases and J 4 bases, with 22 bases left between them. The CDR3 length is 15 residues. The V gene's germline CDR1 is MNHEY and CDR2 SMNVEV (reference sequence).

This clonotype was seen a handful of times. The rearrangement links TRBV19 to TRBJ2-7; D ambiguous. The CDR3 is 15 amino acids. V was pared by 7 bases and J by 4 bases, with 20 bases between. CDR1 and CDR2 from the germline V gene are LNHDA and SQIVND (reference sequence). The CDR3 sequence is CASTPGPITAYEQYF. The CDR3 DNA sequence: TGTGCCAGTACACCGGGCCCCATCACTGCGTACGAGCAGTACTTC. The full variable domain, in which reference TRBV19 and TRBJ2-7 provide the parts outside the CDR3, is DGGITQSPKYLFRKEGQNVTLSCEQNLNHDAMYWYRQDPGQGLRLIYYSQIVNDFQKGDIAEGYSVSREKKESFPLTVTSAQKNPTAFYLCASTPGPITAYEQYFGPGTRLTVT.